This record looks at one TCR beta chain sequence and its context. The assay was immunoSEQ multiplex PCR, and TCRdb's table has in-frame clones only and misses some. The sample includes more than 95,000 clones, around 93% of them seen just once. Germline-derived CDR1 and CDR2 are SEHNR and FQNEAQ (reference sequence). The V end was cut by 5 bases, the J end by 6 bases, with 7 bases between. CDR3 length equals 12 residues. This sample is part of a study of T cell changes during pregnancy in multiple sclerosis. This TCR was recovered from a female donor with multiple sclerosis, enrolled in a pregnancy study. The specimen comprised peripheral blood, sampled after pregnancy. The rearrangement links TRBV7-9 to TRBJ2-2; weak D call: TRBD2 (5 bases). The CDR3 DNA is TGTGCCAGCAGCAACGGGGCCGGGGAGCTGTTTTTT. Its translation is CASSNGAGELFF.